The next 21 T cell receptor beta chains were all read from a single sample in a study of monozygotic twins with inflammatory bowel disease. TCRdb processed the 5' RACE reads again and assigns one entry to each CDR3 protein, with no DNA. Here the sample table reports under 150,000 distinct CDR3 sequences. The specimen was blood. Receptors originate from a human donor with ulcerative colitis or Crohn's disease, or a healthy co-twin of an affected twin (not recorded which).

The chain employs TRBV9 and TRBJ1-3; TCRdb indicates TRBD1, and absent DNA this call remains unverified. Per the germline V gene, CDR1 is SGDLS and CDR2 is YYNGEE. The CDR3 length is 14 residues. CDR3 amino acids: CASSARGAGNTIYF. The full variable domain, completed using reference TRBV9 and TRBJ1-3, is DSGVTQTPKHLITATGQRVTLRCSPRSGDLSVYWYQQSLDQGLQFLIQYYNGEERAKGNILERFSAQQFPDLHSELNLSSLELGDSALYFCASSARGAGNTIYFGEGSWLTVV.

The rearrangement links TRBV7-9 to TRBJ1-1. The CDR3 covers 13 residues. Germline lookup yields CDR1 SEHNR and CDR2 FQNEAQ (reference sequence). The CDR3 reads CASSLSEVTEAFF.

This sequence joins TRBV20-1 and TRBJ1-4; TCRdb's D call, TRBD1, is unchecked because there is no DNA. The CDR3 contains 16 residues. Germline-derived CDR1 and CDR2 are DFQATT and SNEGSKA (reference sequence). The CDR3 loop is CSARSGQGAGWEKLFF.

This chain links TRBV12-3 or TRBV12-4 with TRBJ1-5; TCRdb selects TRBD1, and the lack of DNA leaves this call unchecked. The CDR3 has 15 amino acids. CDR3 amino acids: CASSFSPVGNQPQHF.

The gene calls are TRBV5-1 and TRBJ2-3; TCRdb names TRBD1, which stays unverified in the absence of DNA. CDR3 length equals 14 residues. Germline V gives CDR1 SGHRS, CDR2 YFSETQ. Here the CDR3 reads CASNPGQGEDTQYF.

This chain connects TRBV7-2 to TRBJ1-1; TCRdb calls TRBD1, which cannot be checked without DNA. Germline V lookup: CDR1 SGHTA, CDR2 FQGNSA. The CDR3 consists of 15 residues. The CDR3: CASSQGTKGTTEAFF.

The chain links TRBV5-6 to TRBJ1-1; TCRdb selects TRBD1, and the lack of DNA leaves this call unchecked. The CDR3 sequence is 15 residues long. Germline-derived CDR1 and CDR2 are SGHDT and YYEEEE. CDR3 loop: CASSGITGMNTEAFF.

The chain recombines TRBV7-7 with TRBJ2-7. From germline, CDR1 is SSHAT and CDR2 FNYEAQ (reference sequence). The CDR3 totals 15 residues. The CDR3 reads CASSIGPTEGYEQYF.

The chain is built from TRBV5-1 and TRBJ2-3. The CDR3 covers 15 residues. CDR1 and CDR2 (germline): SGHRS, YFSETQ. This CDR3 is CASSLATESTDTQYF.

The V and J genes are TRBV5-6 and TRBJ1-2. The CDR3 extends over 12 amino acids. Germline V gives CDR1 SGHDT, CDR2 YYEEEE. CDR3 residues: CASGRGNYGYTF. Based on the CDR3 plus reference TRBV5-6 and TRBJ1-2, the full variable domain is DAGVTQSPTHLIKTRGQQVTLRCSPKSGHDTVSWYQQALGQGPQFIFQYYEEEERQRGNFPDRFSGHQFPNYSSELNVNALLLGDSALYLCASGRGNYGYTFGSGTRLTVV.

The chain couples TRBV3-1 to TRBJ2-2; TCRdb designates TRBD1, a call that cannot be tested without DNA. The CDR3 extends over 14 amino acids. The germline V gene encodes CDR1 LGHDT and CDR2 YNNKEL (reference sequence). CDR3: CASSQDPGGGELFF.

This chain uses TRBV29-1 with TRBJ2-2. The CDR3 has 13 residues. The germline gives CDR1 SQVTM, CDR2 ANQGSEA. CDR3 amino acids: CSVTKVNTGELFF.

This chain uses TRBV5-1 with TRBJ1-2. Germline V gene lookup returns CDR1 SGHRS and CDR2 YFSETQ. The CDR3 covers 13 residues. The CDR3 protein is CASSSASLYGYTF.

The rearrangement uses TRBV7-8 and TRBJ1-3; TCRdb indicates TRBD1, and absent DNA this call remains unverified. Germline CDR1 and CDR2: SGHVS and FQNEAQ. The CDR3 contains 18 residues. This CDR3 reads CASSSRGSRVGSGNTIYF.

The rearrangement joins TRBV27 to TRBJ2-7; TCRdb designates TRBD1, a call that cannot be tested without DNA. This CDR3 spans 16 amino acids. The germline V gene encodes CDR1 MNHEY and CDR2 SMNVEV (reference sequence). This chain's CDR3 is CASSLSSGGLTYEQYF.

The gene calls are TRBV18 and TRBJ1-2; without DNA, the TCRdb call of TRBD1 cannot be checked. In germline, CDR1 is KGHSH, CDR2 LQKENI. The CDR3 runs 17 residues. The CDR3 loop reads CASSPPPQDRWNYGYTF.

This rearrangement joins TRBV7-3 to TRBJ2-7. The germline gives CDR1 SGHTA, CDR2 FQGTGA. The CDR3 runs 14 residues. CDR3 region: CASSEGGPPLEQYF.

V usage is TRBV24-1 and J usage is TRBJ2-1; TCRdb's D call of TRBD1 is untestable without DNA. The CDR3 sequence is 16 residues long. Germline V lookup: CDR1 KGHDR, CDR2 SFDVKD. The CDR3 reads CATSDLSGGIIYEQFF.

The chain joins TRBV9 to TRBJ1-2; TCRdb indicates TRBD1, and absent DNA this call remains unverified. The CDR3 covers 15 residues. The germline V gene encodes CDR1 SGDLS and CDR2 YYNGEE. The CDR3 loop reads CASSVEAPGYYGYTF. The full variable domain, in which reference TRBV9 and TRBJ1-2 provide the parts outside the CDR3, is DSGVTQTPKHLITATGQRVTLRCSPRSGDLSVYWYQQSLDQGLQFLIQYYNGEERAKGNILERFSAQQFPDLHSELNLSSLELGDSALYFCASSVEAPGYYGYTFGSGTRLTVV.

This sequence joins TRBV9 and TRBJ2-1; no DNA is available, so the TRBD1 call from TCRdb remains unchecked. The length of the CDR3 is 15 residues. CDR1 is SGDLS, CDR2 YYNGEE, per germline. CDR3 sequence reads: CASSVDGTANNEQFF.

The CDR3 loop reads CSALGPTRYEQYF. The chain couples TRBV20-1 to TRBJ2-7. Germline values: CDR1 DFQATT, CDR2 SNEGSKA (reference sequence). The length of the CDR3 is 13 residues.